This T cell receptor (beta chain) comes out of a study of blood T cell repertoires in COVID-19. Study-level background: The samples span acute and convalescent COVID-19 from the United States, Italy and Spain.

As processed by the authors: Amplifying reference gene primers gave estimates of nucleated cell counts. The assay was immunoSEQ multiplex PCR, and TCRdb's table has in-frame clones only and misses some. V and J calls and clone size follow that table, whereas D and trimming were derived from the DNA. The sample lists some 400,000 clones, about nine tenths occurring once. This CDR3 region has 13 residues. The V gene end was trimmed by 6 bases and the J gene end by 4 bases; junction bases not matched to a gene: 5. The germline gives CDR1 SGHAT, CDR2 FQDESV (reference sequence). The sequencing input was PBMCs or T cells enriched from blood (not recorded which). This sequence originates from a woman in her thirties or forties who had been exposed to COVID-19. The chain joins TRBV11-1 to TRBJ2-7, with 8 nucleotides matching TRBD1. The chain's CDR3 is CASRRDRGYEQYF. The CDR3 bases are TGTGCCAGCAGGCGAGACAGGGGATACGAGCAGTACTTC.